The 10 T cell receptor beta chains presented below share a single source sample, sequenced in a study of T cells after yellow fever vaccination. TCRdb used MiXCR to reprocess the 5' RACE reads, holding one entry per CDR3 protein. The data contain hundreds of thousands of distinct CDR3 sequences, roughly 4% of them singletons. The source was PBMCs, collected on the day of the yellow fever booster vaccination. The receptor source for this set is a man aged 18 to 30 who received the YFV17D yellow fever vaccine.

The chain is built from TRBV7-3 and TRBJ2-1; 9 bases fit TRBD2. This CDR3 comprises 15 residues. Trimming at V came to 5 bases and at J to 4 bases, leaving 6 bases not matched to a gene. Germline CDR1 is SGHTA and CDR2 is FQGTGA. The CDR3 sequence: CASSASGGPYNEQFF. Written as DNA, the CDR3 is TGTGCCAGCAGCGCGAGCGGGGGGCCTTACAATGAGCAGTTCTTC.

This clonotype was seen only a few times. The chain has TRBV7-3 and TRBJ2-3; a possible D gene is TRBD2 (6 bases). The CDR3 loop spans 13 amino acids. The V end lost 7 bases, the J end lost 2 bases, and 10 bases lay between the germline ends. CDR1 is SGHTA and CDR2 is FQGTGA in the germline V gene. The CDR3 sequence is CASTGGNTDTQYF. The CDR3 nucleotides read TGTGCCAGCACTGGGGGGAACACAGATACGCAGTATTTT.

The chain has TRBV11-2 and TRBJ2-1; tentative D call: TRBD1 (6 bases). Germline lookup yields CDR1 SGHAT and CDR2 FQNNGV. The CDR3 spans 12 residues. V shed 5 bases and J shed 6 bases, with 8 bases lying between them. The CDR3 sequence: CASSRGGNEQFF. The CDR3 DNA reads TGTGCCAGCAGCCGAGGGGGCAATGAGCAGTTCTTC.

This clonotype was seen at least ten times. The CDR3 nucleotides read TGTGCCAGCAGTGGGGGCTCGGGGGCTGAGGGCACTGAAGCTTTCTTT. It yields the protein CASSGGSGAEGTEAFF. V usage is TRBV12-3 or TRBV12-4 and J usage is TRBJ1-1, with a tentative D call TRBD1 (6 bases). The V end lost 5 bases, the J end lost 4 bases, and 20 bases lay between the germline ends. This CDR3 region has 16 residues.

This clonotype was counted a few times. The chain uses TRBV4-1 and TRBJ1-1; D remains ambiguous. V lost 5 bases and J lost 4, with 14 bases in between. Per the germline V gene, CDR1 is MGHRA and CDR2 is YSYEKL. The CDR3 sequence is 14 residues long. The CDR3 loop is CASSTPFRSTEAFF. In DNA, the CDR3 is TGCGCCAGCAGCACCCCATTTCGGTCCACTGAAGCTTTCTTT.

The chain recombines TRBV6-5 with TRBJ2-7; unclear D gene. The V gene's germline CDR1 is MNHEY and CDR2 SVGAGI. CDR3 length equals 14 residues. Deletions cut 5 bases from V and 7 bases from J, with 18 bases between. CDR3 sequence: CASSREPALGEQYF. CDR3 nucleotides: TGTGCCAGCAGTAGAGAGCCAGCGTTGGGGGAGCAGTACTTC.

This clonotype was picked up many times. The rearrangement links TRBV23-1 to TRBJ2-5; TRBD1 matches at 9 bases. TRBV23-1 is sorted into the ORF group, with uncertain function. The CDR3 is 15 residues long. V was pared by 0 bases and J by 5 bases, with 4 bases of the junction left unmatched. The CDR3, as DNA: TGCGCCAGCAGTCAATCTTGGGACAGGGATGAGACCCAGTACTTC. It yields the protein CASSQSWDRDETQYF.

This clonotype was found many times. The V call is TRBV5-4, the J call TRBJ2-3; D perhaps matches TRBD1 (6 bases). V lost 3 bases to trimming and J lost 2 bases, with 10 bases between them. The CDR3 sequence is 14 residues long. CDR1 is SGHNT, CDR2 YYREEE, per germline (reference sequence). CDR3 coding DNA: TGTGCCAGCAGCTCGGACAGACTCACAGATACGCAGTATTTT. Encoded protein: CASSSDRLTDTQYF.

This clonotype showed up many times. V is TRBV11-2 and J is TRBJ2-1; D may be TRBD2 (7 bases). Germline V CDR1 and CDR2: SGHAT, FQNNGV. The CDR3 consists of 14 residues. V lost 4 bases and J 8 bases, leaving 15 bases between the germline ends. The CDR3: CASSSRGGAHEQFF. The CDR3 coding sequence is TGTGCCAGCAGCTCGAGAGGGGGGGCCCATGAGCAGTTCTTC.

The J gene is TRBJ2-1, the V gene TRBV28; TRBD1 might be the D (6 bases). Germline CDR1 reads MDHEN; CDR2 reads SYDVKM. CDR3 size: 12 residues. V was trimmed by 6 bases and J by 9 bases, leaving 12 bases between them. CDR3 region: CASSYRVGEQFF. As DNA, the CDR3 is TGTGCCAGCAGCTACAGGGTGGGTGAGCAGTTCTTC.